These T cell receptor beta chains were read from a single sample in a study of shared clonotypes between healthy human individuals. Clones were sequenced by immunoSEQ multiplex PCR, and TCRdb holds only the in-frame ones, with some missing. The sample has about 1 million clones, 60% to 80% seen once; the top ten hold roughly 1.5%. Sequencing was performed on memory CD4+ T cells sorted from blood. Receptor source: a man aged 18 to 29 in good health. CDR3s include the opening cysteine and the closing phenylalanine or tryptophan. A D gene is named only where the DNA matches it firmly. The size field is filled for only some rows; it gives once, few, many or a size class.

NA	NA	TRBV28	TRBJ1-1	CASNLQSRTEAFF	TGTGCCAGCAACCTCCAATCGAGGACTGAAGCTTTCTTT
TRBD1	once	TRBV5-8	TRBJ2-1	CASSRGTGAYNEQFF	TGTGCCAGCTCCAGAGGGACAGGCGCCTACAATGAGCAGTTCTTC
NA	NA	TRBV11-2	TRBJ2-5	CASSLVWRQETQYF	TGTGCCAGCAGCTTAGTCTGGAGACAAGAGACCCAGTACTTC
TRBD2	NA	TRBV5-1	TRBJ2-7	CASRPSGGSSYEQYF	TGCGCCAGCAGACCCAGCGGGGGTTCCTCCTACGAGCAGTACTTC
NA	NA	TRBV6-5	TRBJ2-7	CASSYSSYDREQYF	TGTGCCAGCAGTTACTCCTCCTACGACCGGGAGCAGTACTTC
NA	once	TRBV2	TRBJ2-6	CASSVSGGANVLTF	TGTGCCAGCAGTGTCTCGGGCGGGGCCAACGTCCTGACTTTC
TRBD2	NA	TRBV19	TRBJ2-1	CARYYSGTYNEQFF	TGTGCCAGGTACTATAGCGGGACCTACAATGAGCAGTTCTTC
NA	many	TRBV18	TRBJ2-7	CASSPPAGYEQYF	TGTGCCAGCTCACCACCAGCCGGCTACGAGCAGTACTTC
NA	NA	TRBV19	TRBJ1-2	CASSIALTVNYGYTF	TGTGCCAGTAGCATTGCCCTCACAGTGAACTATGGCTACACCTTC
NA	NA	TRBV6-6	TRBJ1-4	CASSFPRNEKLFF	TGTGCCAGCAGTTTTCCTAGGAATGAAAAACTGTTTTTT